These 12 T cell receptor beta chains came from one sample sequenced in a study of cytomegalovirus exposure and HLA in healthy donors. PCR amplification relied on 60 Vbeta primers (plus 13 Jbeta primers). The table came from immunoSEQ multiplex PCR; TCRdb's copy has only in-frame clones and leaves some out. Of around 170,000 clones detected, roughly 75% appear once; the ten largest clones hold about 2.1%. Source material: PBMCs. All receptors derive from a woman aged 25 to 45 in good health and CMV-seronegative.

V usage is TRBV15 and J usage is TRBJ1-2, with TRBD1 identical over 10 bases. CDR1 LNHNV and CDR2 YYDKDF come from the germline V gene (reference sequence). The CDR3 totals 16 residues. V lost 1 base to trimming and J lost 0 bases; unmatched junction nucleotides: 2. CDR3 sequence (DNA): TGTGCCACCAGCAGAGGAGGACAGGGGGCTAACTATGGCTACACCTTC. Protein sequence: CATSRGGQGANYGYTF.

The chain couples TRBV19 to TRBJ2-7; 7 bases align to TRBD1. The CDR3 is made up of 15 amino acids. The V and J ends lost 5 bases and 2 bases, in that order; junction bases with no gene match: 9. CDR1 is LNHDA and CDR2 is SQIVND in the germline V gene (reference sequence). CDR3 nucleotide sequence: TGTGCCAGTAGTCCCCTAAGGGACAGACCCTACGAGCAGTACTTC. It specifies CASSPLRDRPYEQYF.

The chain has TRBV6-5 and TRBJ1-6; a weak D match, TRBD1 (6 bases). Trimming pared 6 bases from V and 5 bases from J, leaving 8 bases between. Per germline, CDR1 MNHEY and CDR2 SVGAGI. The CDR3 has 13 residues. CDR3 amino acids: CASSHRDNSPLHF. CDR3 coding DNA: TGTGCCAGCAGCCACAGGGATAATTCACCCCTCCACTTT.

The chain employs TRBV4-1 and TRBJ2-7, with 7 nucleotides matching TRBD1. From germline, CDR1 is MGHRA and CDR2 YSYEKL. Unmatched junction bases numbered 6, after V lost 0 bases and J lost 1 base. The CDR3 runs to 16 residues. In DNA form, the CDR3 reads TGCGCCAGCAGCCAAGAACAGGGGAGTAGTTCCTACGAGCAGTACTTC. It codes for CASSQEQGSSSYEQYF.

The V and J genes are TRBV18 and TRBJ2-2; no clear D. V was trimmed by 3 bases and J by 4 bases, leaving 12 bases between them. CDR1 is KGHSH and CDR2 is LQKENI in the germline V gene. The CDR3 consists of 15 residues. CDR3 sequence reads: CASSPLAPSTGELFF. CDR3 DNA sequence: TGTGCCAGCTCACCCCTTGCGCCGTCCACCGGGGAGCTGTTTTTT.

CDR3: CASSQGTSGGADTQYF. CDR3 nucleotides: TGTGCCAGCAGCCAAGGGACTAGCGGGGGGGCAGATACGCAGTATTTT. The gene calls are TRBV14 and TRBJ2-3; 15 positions match TRBD2. The length of the CDR3 is 16 residues. Unmatched junction bases numbered 0, after V lost 1 base and J lost 4 bases. The V gene's germline CDR1 is SGHDN and CDR2 FVKESK.

This clone occurred once. V and J are TRBV9 and TRBJ2-1; 8 nucleotides agree with TRBD1. This CDR3 has 17 amino acids. V was pared by 0 bases and J by 8 bases, with 13 bases of the junction left unmatched. In germline, CDR1 is SGDLS, CDR2 YYNGEE. CDR3 sequence (DNA): TGTGCCAGCAGCGTAGCTCCAGGGGGCGCTCCTTCGGATGAGCAGTTCTTC. Encoded protein: CASSVAPGGAPSDEQFF.

The V call is TRBV4-3, the J call TRBJ2-3, with 11 bases lining up with TRBD2. J was trimmed by 5 bases and V by 0 bases; bases with no gene match: 7. The CDR3 runs to 17 residues. CDR1 LGHNA and CDR2 YSLEER come from the germline V gene. For the CDR3, the DNA is TGCGCCAGCAGCCAAGAGACACTAGCGGGGGCGGGAGATACGCAGTATTTT. The encoded protein is CASSQETLAGAGDTQYF.

This clone has a single count. The rearrangement joins TRBV19 to TRBJ2-7; 7 bases agree with TRBD2. The CDR3 spans 14 residues. From germline, CDR1 is LNHDA and CDR2 SQIVND (reference sequence). V was pared by 3 bases and J by 2 bases, with 4 bases of the junction left unmatched. CDR3 sequence (DNA): TGTGCCAGTAGTATCGGGGAGGGTGCCTACGAGCAGTACTTC. It specifies CASSIGEGAYEQYF.

The chain joins TRBV7-2 to TRBJ2-4; D perhaps matches TRBD1 (5 bases). The CDR3 has 15 residues. Trimming stripped 1 base from V and 5 bases from J, with 12 bases between. Per the germline V gene, CDR1 is SGHTA and CDR2 is FQGNSA. CDR3 sequence (DNA): TGTGCCAGCAGCTTAGATAGGGGTTCTCAAAACATTCAGTACTTC. It encodes CASSLDRGSQNIQYF.

This clone has only one observation. V is TRBV14 and J is TRBJ1-1, with D unresolved. Trimming removed 3 bases from V and 0 bases from J, with 11 bases in between. In germline, CDR1 is SGHDN, CDR2 FVKESK. The CDR3 is made up of 15 amino acids. The CDR3 region is CASSQARPMNTEAFF. The CDR3, as DNA: TGTGCCAGCAGCCAGGCACGCCCGATGAACACTGAAGCTTTCTTT.

The J gene is TRBJ1-1, the V gene TRBV30; 8 nucleotides line up with TRBD1. V was pared by 3 bases and J by 5 bases, with 5 bases of the junction left unmatched. The germline V gene encodes CDR1 GTSNPN and CDR2 SVGIG (reference sequence). This CDR3 has 13 residues. CDR3: CAWSADRGTEAFF. The CDR3 DNA reads TGTGCCTGGAGCGCAGACAGGGGTACTGAAGCTTTCTTT.